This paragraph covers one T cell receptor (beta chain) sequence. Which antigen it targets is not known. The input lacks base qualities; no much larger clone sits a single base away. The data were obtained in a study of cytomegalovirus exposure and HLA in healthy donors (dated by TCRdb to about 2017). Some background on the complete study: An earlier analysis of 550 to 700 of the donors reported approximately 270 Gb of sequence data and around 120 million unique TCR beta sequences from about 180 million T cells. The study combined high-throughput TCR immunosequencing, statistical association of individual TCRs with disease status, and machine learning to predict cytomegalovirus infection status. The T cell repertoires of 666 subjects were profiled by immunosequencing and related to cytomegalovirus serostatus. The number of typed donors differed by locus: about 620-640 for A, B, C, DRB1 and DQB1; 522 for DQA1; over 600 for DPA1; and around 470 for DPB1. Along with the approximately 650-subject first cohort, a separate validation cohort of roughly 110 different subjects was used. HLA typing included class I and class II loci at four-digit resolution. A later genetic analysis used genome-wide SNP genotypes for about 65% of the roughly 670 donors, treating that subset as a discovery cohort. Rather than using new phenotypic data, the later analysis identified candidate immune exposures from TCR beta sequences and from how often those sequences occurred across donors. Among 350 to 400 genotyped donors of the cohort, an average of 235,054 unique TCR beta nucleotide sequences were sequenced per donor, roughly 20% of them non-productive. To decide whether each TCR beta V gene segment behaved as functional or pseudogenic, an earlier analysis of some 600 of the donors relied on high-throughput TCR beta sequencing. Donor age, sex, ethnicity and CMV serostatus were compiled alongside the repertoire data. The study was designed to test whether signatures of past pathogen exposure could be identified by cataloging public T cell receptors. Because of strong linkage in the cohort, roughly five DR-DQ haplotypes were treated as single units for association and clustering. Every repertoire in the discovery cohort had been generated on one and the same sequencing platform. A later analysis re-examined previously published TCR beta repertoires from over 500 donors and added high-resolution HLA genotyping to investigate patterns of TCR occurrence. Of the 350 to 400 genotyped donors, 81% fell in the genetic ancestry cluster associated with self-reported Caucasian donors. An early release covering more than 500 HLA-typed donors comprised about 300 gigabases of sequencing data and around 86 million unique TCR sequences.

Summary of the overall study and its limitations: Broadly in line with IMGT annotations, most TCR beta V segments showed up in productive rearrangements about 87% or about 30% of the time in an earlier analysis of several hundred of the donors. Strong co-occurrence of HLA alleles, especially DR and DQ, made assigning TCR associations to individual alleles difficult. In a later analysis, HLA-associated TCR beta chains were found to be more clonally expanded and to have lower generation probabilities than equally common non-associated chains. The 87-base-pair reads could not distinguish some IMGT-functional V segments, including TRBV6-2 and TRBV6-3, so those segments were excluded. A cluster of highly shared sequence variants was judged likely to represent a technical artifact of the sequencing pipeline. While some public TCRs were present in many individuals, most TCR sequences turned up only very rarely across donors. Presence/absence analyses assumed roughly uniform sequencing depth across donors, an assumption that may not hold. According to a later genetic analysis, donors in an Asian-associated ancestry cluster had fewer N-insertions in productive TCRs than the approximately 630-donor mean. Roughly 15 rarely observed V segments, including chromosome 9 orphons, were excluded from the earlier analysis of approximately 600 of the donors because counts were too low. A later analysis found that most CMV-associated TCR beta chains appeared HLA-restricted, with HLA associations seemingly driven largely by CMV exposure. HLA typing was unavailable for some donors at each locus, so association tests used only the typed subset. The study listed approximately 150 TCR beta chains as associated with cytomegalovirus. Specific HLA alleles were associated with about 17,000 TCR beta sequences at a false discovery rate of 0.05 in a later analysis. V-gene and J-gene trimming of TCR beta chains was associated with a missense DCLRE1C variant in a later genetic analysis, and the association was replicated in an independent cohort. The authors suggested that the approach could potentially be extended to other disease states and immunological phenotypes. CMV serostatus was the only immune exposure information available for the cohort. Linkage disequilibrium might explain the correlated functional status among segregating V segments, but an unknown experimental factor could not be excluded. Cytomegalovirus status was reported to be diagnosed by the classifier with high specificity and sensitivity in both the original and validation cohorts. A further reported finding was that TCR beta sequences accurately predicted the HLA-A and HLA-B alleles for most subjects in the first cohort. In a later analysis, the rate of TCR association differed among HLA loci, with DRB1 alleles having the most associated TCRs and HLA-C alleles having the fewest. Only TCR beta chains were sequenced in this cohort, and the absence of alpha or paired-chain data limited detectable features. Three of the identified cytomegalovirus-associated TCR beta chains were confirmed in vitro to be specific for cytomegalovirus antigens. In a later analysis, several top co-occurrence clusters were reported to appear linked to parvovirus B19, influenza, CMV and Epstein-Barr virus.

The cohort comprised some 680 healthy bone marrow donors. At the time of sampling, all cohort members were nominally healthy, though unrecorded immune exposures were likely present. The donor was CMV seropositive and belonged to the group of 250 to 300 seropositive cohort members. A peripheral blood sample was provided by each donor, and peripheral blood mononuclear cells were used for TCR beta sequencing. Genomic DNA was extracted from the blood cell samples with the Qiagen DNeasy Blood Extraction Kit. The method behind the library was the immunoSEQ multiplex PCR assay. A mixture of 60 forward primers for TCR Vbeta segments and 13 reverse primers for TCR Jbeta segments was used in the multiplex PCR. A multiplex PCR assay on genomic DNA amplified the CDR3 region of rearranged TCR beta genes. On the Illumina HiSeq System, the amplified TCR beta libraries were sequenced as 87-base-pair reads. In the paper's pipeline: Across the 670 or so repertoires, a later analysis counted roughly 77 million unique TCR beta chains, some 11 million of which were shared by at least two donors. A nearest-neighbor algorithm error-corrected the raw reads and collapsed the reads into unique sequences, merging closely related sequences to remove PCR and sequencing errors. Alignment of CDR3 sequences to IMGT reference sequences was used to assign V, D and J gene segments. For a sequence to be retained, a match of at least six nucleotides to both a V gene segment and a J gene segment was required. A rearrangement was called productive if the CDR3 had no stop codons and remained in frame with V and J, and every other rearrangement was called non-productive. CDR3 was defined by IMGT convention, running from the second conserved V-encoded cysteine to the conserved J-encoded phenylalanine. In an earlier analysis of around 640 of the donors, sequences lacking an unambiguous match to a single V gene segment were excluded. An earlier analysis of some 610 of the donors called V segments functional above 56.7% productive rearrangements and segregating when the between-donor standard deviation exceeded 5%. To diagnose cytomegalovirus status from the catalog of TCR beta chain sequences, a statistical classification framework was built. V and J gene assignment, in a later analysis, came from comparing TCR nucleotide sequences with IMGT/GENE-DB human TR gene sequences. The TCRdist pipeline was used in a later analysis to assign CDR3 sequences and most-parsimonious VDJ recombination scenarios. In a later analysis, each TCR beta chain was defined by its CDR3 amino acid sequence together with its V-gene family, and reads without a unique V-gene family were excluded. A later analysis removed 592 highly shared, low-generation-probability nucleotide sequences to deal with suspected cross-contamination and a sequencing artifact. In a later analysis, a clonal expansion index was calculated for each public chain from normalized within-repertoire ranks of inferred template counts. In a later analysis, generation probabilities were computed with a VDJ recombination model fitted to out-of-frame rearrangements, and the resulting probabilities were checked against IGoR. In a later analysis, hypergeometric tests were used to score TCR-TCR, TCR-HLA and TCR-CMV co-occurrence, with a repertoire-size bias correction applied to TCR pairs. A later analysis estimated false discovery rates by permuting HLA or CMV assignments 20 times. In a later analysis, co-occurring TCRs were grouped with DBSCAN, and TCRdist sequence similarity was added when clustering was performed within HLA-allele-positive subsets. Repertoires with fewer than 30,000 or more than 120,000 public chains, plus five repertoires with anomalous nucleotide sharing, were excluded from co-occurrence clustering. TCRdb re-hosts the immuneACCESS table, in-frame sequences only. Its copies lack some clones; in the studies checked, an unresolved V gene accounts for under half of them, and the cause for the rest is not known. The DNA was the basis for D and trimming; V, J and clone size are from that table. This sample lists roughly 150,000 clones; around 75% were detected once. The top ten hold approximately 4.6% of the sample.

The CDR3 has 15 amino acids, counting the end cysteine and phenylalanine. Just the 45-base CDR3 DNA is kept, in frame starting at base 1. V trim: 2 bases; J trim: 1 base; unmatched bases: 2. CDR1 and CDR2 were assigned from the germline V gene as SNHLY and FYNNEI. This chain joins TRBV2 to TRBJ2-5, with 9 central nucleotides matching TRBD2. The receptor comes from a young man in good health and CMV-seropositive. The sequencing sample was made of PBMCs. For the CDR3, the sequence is CASSEPAGGQETQYF. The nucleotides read TGTGCCAGCAGTGAACCAGCGGGGGGCCAAGAGACCCAGTACTTC.